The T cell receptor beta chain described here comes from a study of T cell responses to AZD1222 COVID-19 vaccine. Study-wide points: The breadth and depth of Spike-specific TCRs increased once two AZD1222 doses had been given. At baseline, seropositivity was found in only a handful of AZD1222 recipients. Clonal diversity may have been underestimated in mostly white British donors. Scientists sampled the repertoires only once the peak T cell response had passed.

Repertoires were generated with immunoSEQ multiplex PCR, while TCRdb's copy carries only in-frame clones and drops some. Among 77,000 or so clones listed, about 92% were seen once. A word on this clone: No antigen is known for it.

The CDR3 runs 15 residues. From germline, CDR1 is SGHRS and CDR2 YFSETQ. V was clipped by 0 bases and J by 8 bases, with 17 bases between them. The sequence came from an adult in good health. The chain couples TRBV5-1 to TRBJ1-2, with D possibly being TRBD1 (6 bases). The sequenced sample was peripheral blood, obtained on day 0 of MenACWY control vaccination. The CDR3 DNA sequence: TGCGCCAGCAGCTTGGTTTCCGCAGGGGCTTACGGCTACACCTTC. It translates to CASSLVSAGAYGYTF.